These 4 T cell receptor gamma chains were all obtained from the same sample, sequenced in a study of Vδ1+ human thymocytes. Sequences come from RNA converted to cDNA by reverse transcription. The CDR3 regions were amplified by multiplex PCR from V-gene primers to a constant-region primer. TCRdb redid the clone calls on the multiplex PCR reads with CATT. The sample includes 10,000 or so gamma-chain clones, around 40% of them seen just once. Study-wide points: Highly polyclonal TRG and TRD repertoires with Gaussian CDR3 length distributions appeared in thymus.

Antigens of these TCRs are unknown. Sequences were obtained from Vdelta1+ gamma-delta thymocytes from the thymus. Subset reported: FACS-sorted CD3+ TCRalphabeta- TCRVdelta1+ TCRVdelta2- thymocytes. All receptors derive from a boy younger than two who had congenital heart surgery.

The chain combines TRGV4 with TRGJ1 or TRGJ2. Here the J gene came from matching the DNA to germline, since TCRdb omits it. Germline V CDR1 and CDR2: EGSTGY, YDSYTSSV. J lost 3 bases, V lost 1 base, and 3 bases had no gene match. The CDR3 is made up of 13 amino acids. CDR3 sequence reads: CATWDGFYYKKLF. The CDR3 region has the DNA TGTGCCACCTGGGATGGTTTTTATTATAAGAAACTCTTT.

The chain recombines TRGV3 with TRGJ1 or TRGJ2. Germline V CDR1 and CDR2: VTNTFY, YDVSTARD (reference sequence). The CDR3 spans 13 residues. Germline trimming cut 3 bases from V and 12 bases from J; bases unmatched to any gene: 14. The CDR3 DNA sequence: TGTGCCACCTGGGACGGATCCCATCAGGCGAAACTCTTT. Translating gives CATWDGSHQAKLF.

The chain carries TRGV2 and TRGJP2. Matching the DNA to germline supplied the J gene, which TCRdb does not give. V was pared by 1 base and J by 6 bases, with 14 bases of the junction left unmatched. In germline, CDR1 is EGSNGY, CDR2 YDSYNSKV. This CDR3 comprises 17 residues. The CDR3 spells CATWDGKAARGDWIKTF. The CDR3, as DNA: TGTGCCACCTGGGACGGCAAAGCCGCCCGAGGTGATTGGATCAAGACGTTT.

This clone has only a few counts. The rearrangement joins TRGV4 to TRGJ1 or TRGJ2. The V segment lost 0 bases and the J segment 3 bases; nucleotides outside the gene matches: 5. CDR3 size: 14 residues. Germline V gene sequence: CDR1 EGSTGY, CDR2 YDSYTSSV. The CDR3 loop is CATWDGPLYYKKLF. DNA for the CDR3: TGTGCCACCTGGGATGGGCCACTTTATTATAAGAAACTCTTT.